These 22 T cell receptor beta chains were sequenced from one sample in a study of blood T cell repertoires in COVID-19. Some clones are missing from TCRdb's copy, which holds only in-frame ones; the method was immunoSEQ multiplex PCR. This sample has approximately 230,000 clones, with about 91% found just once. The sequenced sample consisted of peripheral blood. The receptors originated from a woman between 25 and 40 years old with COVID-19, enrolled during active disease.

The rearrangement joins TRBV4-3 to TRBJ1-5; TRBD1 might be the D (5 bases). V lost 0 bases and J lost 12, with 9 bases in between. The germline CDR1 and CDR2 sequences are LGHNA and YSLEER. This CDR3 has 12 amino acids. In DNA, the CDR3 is TGCGCCAGCAGCCAAGATGGCAGGGACCAGCATTTT. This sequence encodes CASSQDGRDQHF.

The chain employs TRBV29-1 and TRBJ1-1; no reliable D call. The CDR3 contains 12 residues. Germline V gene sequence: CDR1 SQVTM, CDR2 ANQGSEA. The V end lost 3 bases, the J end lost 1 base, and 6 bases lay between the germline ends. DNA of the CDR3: TGCAGCGTTGACGTAGAGAACACTGAAGCTTTCTTT. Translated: CSVDVENTEAFF.

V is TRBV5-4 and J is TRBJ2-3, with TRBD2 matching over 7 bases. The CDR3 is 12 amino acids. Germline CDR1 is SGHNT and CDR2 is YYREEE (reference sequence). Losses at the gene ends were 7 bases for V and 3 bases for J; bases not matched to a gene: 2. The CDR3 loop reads CASQGGTDTQYF. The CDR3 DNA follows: TGTGCCAGCCAGGGAGGGACAGATACGCAGTATTTT.

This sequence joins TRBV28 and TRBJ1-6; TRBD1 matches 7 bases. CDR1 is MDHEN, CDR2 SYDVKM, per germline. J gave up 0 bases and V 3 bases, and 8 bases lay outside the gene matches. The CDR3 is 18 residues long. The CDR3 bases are TGTGCCAGCAGTTTGTGGACAGGAGCCAGCTCCTATAATTCACCCCTCCACTTT. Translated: CASSLWTGASSYNSPLHF.

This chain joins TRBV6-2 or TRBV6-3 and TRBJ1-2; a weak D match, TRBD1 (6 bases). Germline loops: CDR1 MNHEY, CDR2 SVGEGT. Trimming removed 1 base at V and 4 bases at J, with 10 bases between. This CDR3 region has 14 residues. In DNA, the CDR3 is TGTGCCAGCAGTTACTGGGGGCAGGTCTATGGCTACACCTTC. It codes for CASSYWGQVYGYTF.

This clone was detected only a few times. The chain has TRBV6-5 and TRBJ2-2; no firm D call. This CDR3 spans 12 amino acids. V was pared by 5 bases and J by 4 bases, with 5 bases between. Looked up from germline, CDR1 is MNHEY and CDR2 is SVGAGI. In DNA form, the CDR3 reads TGTGCCAGCAGTCCCCGCACCGGGGAGCTGTTTTTT. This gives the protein CASSPRTGELFF.

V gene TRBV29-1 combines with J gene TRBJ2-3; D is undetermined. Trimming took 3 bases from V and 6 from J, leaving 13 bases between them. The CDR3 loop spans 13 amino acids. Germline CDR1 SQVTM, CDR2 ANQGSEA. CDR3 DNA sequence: TGCAGCGTTGACAGGTTATCTGGCGATACGCAGTATTTT. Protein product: CSVDRLSGDTQYF.

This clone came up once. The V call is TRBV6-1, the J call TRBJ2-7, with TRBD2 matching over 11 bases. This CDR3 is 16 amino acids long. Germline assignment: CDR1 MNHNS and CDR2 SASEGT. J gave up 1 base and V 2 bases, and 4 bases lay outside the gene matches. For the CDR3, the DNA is TGTGCCAGCAGTGAAAACTCTAGCGGGGGGTCCTACGAGCAGTACTTC. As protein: CASSENSSGGSYEQYF.

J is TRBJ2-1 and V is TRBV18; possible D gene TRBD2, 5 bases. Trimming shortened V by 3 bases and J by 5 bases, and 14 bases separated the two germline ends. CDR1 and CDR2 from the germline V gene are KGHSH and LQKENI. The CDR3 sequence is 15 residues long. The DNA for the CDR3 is TGTGCCAGCTCACCTGTGGGGAGCCCAAACAATGAGCAGTTCTTC. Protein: CASSPVGSPNNEQFF.

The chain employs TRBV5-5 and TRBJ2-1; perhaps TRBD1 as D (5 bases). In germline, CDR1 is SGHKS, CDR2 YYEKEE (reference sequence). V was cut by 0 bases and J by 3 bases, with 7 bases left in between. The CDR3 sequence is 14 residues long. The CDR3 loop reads CASSLVQGYNEQFF. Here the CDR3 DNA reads TGTGCCAGCAGCTTGGTGCAGGGCTACAATGAGCAGTTCTTC.

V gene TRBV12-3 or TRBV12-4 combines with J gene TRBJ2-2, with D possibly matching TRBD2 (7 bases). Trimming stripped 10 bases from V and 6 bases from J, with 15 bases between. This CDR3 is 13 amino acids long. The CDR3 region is CANQGRGSGELFF. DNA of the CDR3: TGTGCCAACCAGGGGAGGGGGTCCGGGGAGCTGTTTTTT.

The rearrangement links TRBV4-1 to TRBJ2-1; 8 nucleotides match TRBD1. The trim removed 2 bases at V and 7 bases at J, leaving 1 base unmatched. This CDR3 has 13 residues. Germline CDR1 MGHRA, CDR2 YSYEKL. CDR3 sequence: CASSQTGGNEQFF. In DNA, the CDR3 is TGCGCCAGCAGCCAAACAGGGGGTAATGAGCAGTTCTTC.

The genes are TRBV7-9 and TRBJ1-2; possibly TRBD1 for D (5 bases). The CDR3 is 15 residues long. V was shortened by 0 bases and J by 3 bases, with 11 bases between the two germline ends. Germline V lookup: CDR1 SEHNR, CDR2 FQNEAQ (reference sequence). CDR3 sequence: CASSLAATADYGYTF. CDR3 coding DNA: TGTGCCAGCAGCTTAGCGGCGACAGCAGACTATGGCTACACCTTC. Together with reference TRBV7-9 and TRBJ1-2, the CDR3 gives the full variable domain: DTGVSQNPRHKITKRGQNVTFRCDPISEHNRLYWYRQTLGQGPEFLTYFQNEAQLEKSRLLSDRFSAERPKGSFSTLEIQRTEQGDSAMYLCASSLAATADYGYTFGSGTRLTVV.

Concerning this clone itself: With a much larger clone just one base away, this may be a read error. This chain's CDR3 is CASSLDSNMNTEVFF. The DNA for the CDR3 is TGTGCCAGCAGCTTAGACAGCAATATGAACACTGAAGTTTTCTTT. The J gene is TRBJ1-1, the V gene TRBV11-1; D is ambiguous. This CDR3 is 15 amino acids long. CDR1 is SGHAT, CDR2 FQDESV, per germline (reference sequence).

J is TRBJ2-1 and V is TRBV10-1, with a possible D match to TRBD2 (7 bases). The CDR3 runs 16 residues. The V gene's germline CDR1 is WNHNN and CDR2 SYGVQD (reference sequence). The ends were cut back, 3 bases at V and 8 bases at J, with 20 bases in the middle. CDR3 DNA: TGCGCCAGCAGTGACCGGGGGGCTAACCCGTTCGATGAGCAGTTCTTC. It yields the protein CASSDRGANPFDEQFF.

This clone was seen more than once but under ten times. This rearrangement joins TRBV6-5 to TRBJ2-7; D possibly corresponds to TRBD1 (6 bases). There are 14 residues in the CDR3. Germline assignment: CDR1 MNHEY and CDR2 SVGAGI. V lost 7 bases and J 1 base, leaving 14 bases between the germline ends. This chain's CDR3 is CASTRDIDSYEQYF. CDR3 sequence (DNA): TGTGCCAGCACCCGGGACATTGATTCCTACGAGCAGTACTTC.

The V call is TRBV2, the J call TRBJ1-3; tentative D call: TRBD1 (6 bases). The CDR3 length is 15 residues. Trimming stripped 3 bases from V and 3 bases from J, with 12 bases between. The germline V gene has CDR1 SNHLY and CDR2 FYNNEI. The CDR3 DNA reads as TGTGCCAGCAGTGATCAGGGGTTGGTTGGAAACACCATATATTTT. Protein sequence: CASSDQGLVGNTIYF.

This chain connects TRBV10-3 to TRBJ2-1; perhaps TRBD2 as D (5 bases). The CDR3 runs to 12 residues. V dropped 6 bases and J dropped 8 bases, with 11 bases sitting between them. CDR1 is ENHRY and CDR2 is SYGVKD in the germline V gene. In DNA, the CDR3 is TGTGCCATCAGGAAACTAGGACATGAGCAGTTCTTC. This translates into CAIRKLGHEQFF.

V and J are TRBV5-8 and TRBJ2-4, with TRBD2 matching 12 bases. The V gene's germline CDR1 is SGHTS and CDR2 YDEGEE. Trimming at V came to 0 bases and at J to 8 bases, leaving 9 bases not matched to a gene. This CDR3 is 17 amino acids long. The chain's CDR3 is CASSLEVTSGSNDIQYF. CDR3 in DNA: TGTGCCAGCAGCTTGGAGGTGACTAGCGGGAGTAACGACATTCAGTACTTC.

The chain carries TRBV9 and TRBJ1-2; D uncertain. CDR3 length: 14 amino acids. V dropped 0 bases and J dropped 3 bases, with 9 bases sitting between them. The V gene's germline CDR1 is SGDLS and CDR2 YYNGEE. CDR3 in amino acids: CASSVDGIDYGYTF. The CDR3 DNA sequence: TGTGCCAGCAGCGTAGACGGGATTGACTATGGCTACACCTTC.

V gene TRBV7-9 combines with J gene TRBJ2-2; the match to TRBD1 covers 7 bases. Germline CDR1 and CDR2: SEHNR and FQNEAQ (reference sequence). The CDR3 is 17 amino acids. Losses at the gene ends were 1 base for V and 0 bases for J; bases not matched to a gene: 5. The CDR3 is CASSLGTGYANTGELFF. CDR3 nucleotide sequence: TGTGCCAGCAGCTTAGGGACAGGCTACGCGAACACCGGGGAGCTGTTTTTT.

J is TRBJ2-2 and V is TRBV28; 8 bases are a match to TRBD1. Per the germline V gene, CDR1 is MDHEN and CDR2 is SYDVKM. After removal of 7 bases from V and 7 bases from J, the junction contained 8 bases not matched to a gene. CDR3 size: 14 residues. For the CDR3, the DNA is TGTGCCAGCACCAGGACAGGGTTTGACGGGGAGCTGTTTTTT. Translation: CASTRTGFDGELFF.